Shown below are 28 T cell receptor beta chains from a single sample sequenced in a study of T cells in narcolepsy. Sequenced by immunoSEQ multiplex PCR; TCRdb stores in-frame clones only, minus some. The sample yields roughly 34,000 clones, 84% seen once. Sequencing input: CD45RA- memory CD4+ T cells from PBMCs. The receptors were gathered from a human donor with narcolepsy.

The chain recombines TRBV11-2 with TRBJ1-2; D is undetermined. Trimming shortened V by 0 bases and J by 8 bases, and 16 bases separated the two germline ends. The CDR3 is made up of 15 amino acids. Germline V gene data show CDR1 as SGHAT and CDR2 as FQNNGV. The CDR3 sequence is CASSLDQVAGWGYTF. The CDR3 DNA follows: TGTGCCAGCAGCTTAGATCAGGTCGCCGGCTGGGGCTACACCTTC.

The CDR3 region is CASSRIGTAAYEQYF. CDR3 DNA sequence: TGTGCCAGCAGCCGTATAGGGACGGCGGCCTACGAGCAGTACTTC. The rearrangement links TRBV14 to TRBJ2-7, with D possibly being TRBD1 or TRBD2 (5 bases each). The CDR3 has 15 amino acids. Germline loops: CDR1 SGHDN, CDR2 FVKESK. Trimming took off 4 bases at V and 2 bases at J, with 15 bases between the two ends.

The chain joins TRBV10-3 to TRBJ1-2; no clear D. Trimming took off 3 bases at V and 4 bases at J, with 18 bases between the two ends. The CDR3 length is 16 residues. From germline, CDR1 is ENHRY and CDR2 SYGVKD. CDR3: CAISETSWANSYGYTF. The DNA for the CDR3 is TGTGCCATCAGTGAAACTTCGTGGGCCAATTCCTATGGCTACACCTTC.

The V and J genes are TRBV5-1 and TRBJ1-5; 9 nucleotides align to TRBD1. V was clipped by 4 bases and J by 5 bases; unmatched bases: 7. CDR3 length: 15 residues. Per germline, CDR1 SGHRS and CDR2 YFSETQ. DNA for the CDR3: TGCGCCAGCAGCCCCGGGACAGGGAAGGATCAGCCCCAGCATTTT. Amino acids: CASSPGTGKDQPQHF.

The chain carries TRBV30 and TRBJ2-1, with 11 bases that match TRBD2. The V gene end was trimmed by 1 base and the J gene end by 6 bases; junction bases not matched to a gene: 5. CDR1 and CDR2 (germline): GTSNPN, SVGIG (reference sequence). This CDR3 is 15 amino acids long. CDR3 loop: CAWSETSGGLNEQFF. CDR3 DNA: TGTGCCTGGAGTGAAACTAGCGGGGGCCTCAATGAGCAGTTCTTC.

The chain combines TRBV5-1 with TRBJ1-1; possible D gene TRBD1, 5 bases. Germline V lookup: CDR1 SGHRS, CDR2 YFSETQ. The CDR3 extends over 13 amino acids. The V end lost 0 bases, the J end lost 3 bases, and 6 bases lay between the germline ends. Here the CDR3 reads CASSLVGDTEAFF. Written as DNA, the CDR3 is TGCGCCAGCAGCTTGGTAGGGGACACTGAAGCTTTCTTT.

The V call is TRBV6-5, the J call TRBJ1-1, with a tentative D call TRBD1 (6 bases). V was trimmed by 7 bases and J by 4 bases, leaving 16 bases between them. Germline CDR1 reads MNHEY; CDR2 reads SVGAGI. CDR3 length: 14 residues. The CDR3 loop reads CASISGAGVTEAFF. The CDR3 coding sequence is TGTGCCAGCATCTCCGGGGCAGGGGTCACTGAAGCTTTCTTT.

This rearrangement joins TRBV19 to TRBJ2-2; 12 bases align to TRBD2. Germline trimming cut 3 bases from V and 6 bases from J; bases unmatched to any gene: 5. The CDR3 length is 16 residues. In germline, CDR1 is LNHDA, CDR2 SQIVND (reference sequence). CDR3 nucleotide sequence: TGTGCCAGTAGTATCCAGACTAGCGGGGGCGCCGGGGAGCTGTTTTTT. This encodes CASSIQTSGGAGELFF.

This clone has only a few counts. This sequence joins TRBV5-6 and TRBJ2-7; D is ambiguous. The germline V gene has CDR1 SGHDT and CDR2 YYEEEE. Trimming pared 1 base from V and 0 bases from J, leaving 8 bases between. CDR3 size: 14 residues. The DNA of the CDR3 is TGTGCCAGCAGCTTGACCCCCGGCTCCTACGAGCAGTACTTC. Amino acid sequence: CASSLTPGSYEQYF.

The rearrangement links TRBV9 to TRBJ1-5; 9 nucleotides align to TRBD1. Germline V lookup: CDR1 SGDLS, CDR2 YYNGEE. This CDR3 is 16 amino acids long. Trimming cost V 2 bases and J 4 bases; bases outside gene matches: 7. CDR3 DNA: TGTGCCAGCAGCGTCACGGATGGGACAGGGAATCAGCCCCAGCATTTT. Translation gives CASSVTDGTGNQPQHF.

The V call is TRBV28, the J call TRBJ2-3; D is ambiguous. Germline lookup yields CDR1 MDHEN and CDR2 SYDVKM. Trimming pared 6 bases from V and 1 base from J, leaving 11 bases between. The CDR3 is 14 amino acids. CDR3 nucleotides: TGTGCCAGCAGCACGGCCACTGGCACAGATACGCAGTATTTT. Its translation is CASSTATGTDTQYF.

A word on this clone: Within the sample, other DNA sequences also encode this same CDR3. This chain links TRBV2 with TRBJ2-1; 8 nucleotides match TRBD2. This CDR3 has 15 residues. Trimming cost V 4 bases and J 0 bases; bases outside gene matches: 2. CDR1 and CDR2 (germline): SNHLY, FYNNEI. The DNA of the CDR3 is TGTGCCAGCAGTGTCGGACTAGCCTCCTACAATGAGCAGTTCTTC. This sequence encodes CASSVGLASYNEQFF.

The genes are TRBV28 and TRBJ1-5, with D perhaps TRBD1 (6 bases). This CDR3 has 15 amino acids. From germline, CDR1 is MDHEN and CDR2 SYDVKM. Trimming removed 4 bases from V and 3 bases from J, with 13 bases in between. The CDR3 sequence: CASSSGHLLNQPQHF. DNA of the CDR3: TGTGCCAGCAGTTCGGGACACTTGCTCAATCAGCCCCAGCATTTT.

The chain carries TRBV27 and TRBJ1-4; 7 positions agree with TRBD1. The V gene end was trimmed by 6 bases and the J gene end by 0 bases; junction bases not matched to a gene: 4. The V gene's germline CDR1 is MNHEY and CDR2 SMNVEV (reference sequence). The CDR3 contains 15 residues. CDR3 sequence reads: CASRTGIATNEKLFF. CDR3 in DNA: TGTGCCAGCAGGACAGGGATAGCAACTAATGAAAAACTGTTTTTT. The full variable domain, rest sourced from reference TRBV27 and TRBJ1-4, is EAQVTQNPRYLITVTGKKLTVTCSQNMNHEYMSWYRQDPGLGLRQIYYSMNVEVTDKGDVPEGYKVSRKEKRNFPLILESPSPNQTSLYFCASRTGIATNEKLFFGSGTQLSVL.

The J gene is TRBJ2-1, the V gene TRBV4-3; 8 bases line up with TRBD2. CDR3 length equals 15 residues. CDR1 LGHNA and CDR2 YSLEER come from the germline V gene. The J segment lost 8 bases and the V segment lost 3 bases, leaving 9 bases of the junction unmatched. The CDR3 sequence is CASSHGRGGVDEQFF. The CDR3 bases are TGCGCCAGCAGCCACGGGAGGGGGGGCGTAGATGAGCAGTTCTTC.

This clone has only a few counts. This chain connects TRBV9 to TRBJ2-5; D perhaps matches TRBD2 (8 bases). The CDR3 sequence is 15 residues long. V was cut by 3 bases and J by 6 bases, with 18 bases left in between. Looked up from germline, CDR1 is SGDLS and CDR2 is YYNGEE. The DNA for the CDR3 is TGTGCCAGCAGCGGGGGACTAGAGGGGGCAAAGACCCAGTACTTC. Protein: CASSGGLEGAKTQYF.

This chain joins TRBV5-1 and TRBJ1-2; 8 nucleotides match TRBD1. Germline CDR1 and CDR2: SGHRS and YFSETQ. The trim removed 0 bases at V and 7 bases at J, leaving 11 bases unmatched. CDR3 length: 16 residues. CDR3 DNA sequence: TGCGCCAGCAGCTTGGCTGGGCTACAGGGGGGCTCTGGCTACACCTTC. Its protein product is CASSLAGLQGGSGYTF.

The chain employs TRBV11-2 and TRBJ2-2; 12 nucleotides agree with TRBD2. Germline CDR1 SGHAT, CDR2 FQNNGV. This CDR3 is 15 amino acids long. J gave up 6 bases and V 5 bases, and 4 bases lay outside the gene matches. The DNA for the CDR3 is TGTGCCAGCAGCACAAGGACTAGCGGGGCCGGGGAGCTGTTTTTT. Its protein product is CASSTRTSGAGELFF.

This clone was recorded only once. The chain joins TRBV28 to TRBJ1-5; weak D call: TRBD1 (5 bases). The germline V and J ends were trimmed by 11 bases and 7 bases, with 15 bases remaining between them. Germline CDR1 MDHEN, CDR2 SYDVKM. The length of the CDR3 is 12 residues. The CDR3 DNA sequence: TGTGCCTCAAGCGGGGCGACGCAGCCCCAGCATTTT. Translation gives CASSGATQPQHF.

This clone was seen once. CDR3 amino acids: CASTPQGGREAFF. The CDR3 region has the DNA TGTGCCAGTACCCCCCAGGGAGGGCGAGAAGCTTTCTTT. The chain uses TRBV19 and TRBJ1-1; possibly TRBD1 for D (5 bases). The V gene's germline CDR1 is LNHDA and CDR2 SQIVND (reference sequence). This CDR3 comprises 13 residues. The V end lost 7 bases, the J end lost 8 bases, and 17 bases lay between the germline ends. Full variable domain (rest looked up from reference TRBV19 and TRBJ1-1): DGGITQSPKYLFRKEGQNVTLSCEQNLNHDAMYWYRQDPGQGLRLIYYSQIVNDFQKGDIAEGYSVSREKKESFPLTVTSAQKNPTAFYLCASTPQGGREAFFGQGTRLTVV.

On this clone itself: Other DNA sequences in this sample translate to the same CDR3. The chain has TRBV2 and TRBJ1-4; a weak D match, TRBD1 (6 bases). The V gene's germline CDR1 is SNHLY and CDR2 FYNNEI. Trimming left V 4 bases short and J 6 bases short, with 15 bases between. This CDR3 comprises 15 residues. CDR3 in amino acids: CASSGTELPYEKLFF. The CDR3 coding sequence is TGTGCCAGCAGTGGGACAGAACTACCATATGAAAAACTGTTTTTT. Based on the CDR3 plus reference TRBV2 and TRBJ1-4, the full variable domain is EPEVTQTPSHQVTQMGQEVILRCVPISNHLYFYWYRQILGQKVEFLVSFYNNEISEKSEIFDDQFSVERPDGSNFTLKIRSTKLEDSAMYFCASSGTELPYEKLFFGSGTQLSVL.

This rearrangement joins TRBV30 to TRBJ1-1; tentatively, D is TRBD1 (5 bases). The CDR3 contains 14 residues. Germline values: CDR1 GTSNPN, CDR2 SVGIG (reference sequence). The germline V and J ends were trimmed by 0 bases and 4 bases, with 12 bases remaining between them. This chain's CDR3 is CAWSVMGGGTEAFF. The CDR3 DNA reads as TGTGCCTGGAGTGTAATGGGGGGAGGCACTGAAGCTTTCTTT. Using reference TRBV30 and TRBJ1-1 for the parts outside the CDR3, the full variable domain is SQTIHQWPATLVQPVGSPLSLECTVEGTSNPNLYWYRQAAGRGLQLLFYSVGIGQISSEVPQNLSASRPQDRQFILSSKKLLLSDSGFYLCAWSVMGGGTEAFFGQGTRLTVV.

V is TRBV5-4 and J is TRBJ2-2, with D possibly TRBD1 on 6 matching bases. This CDR3 has 14 amino acids. Germline lookup yields CDR1 SGHNT and CDR2 YYREEE (reference sequence). Trimming pared 2 bases from V and 7 bases from J, leaving 12 bases between. In DNA, the CDR3 is TGTGCCAGCAGCTTAAAGCAGGGGCGCGGGGAGCTGTTTTTT. It yields the protein CASSLKQGRGELFF. The full variable domain, in which reference TRBV5-4 and TRBJ2-2 provide the parts outside the CDR3, is ETGVTQSPTHLIKTRGQQVTLRCSSQSGHNTVSWYQQALGQGPQFIFQYYREEENGRGNFPPRFSGLQFPNYSSELNVNALELDDSALYLCASSLKQGRGELFFGEGSRLTVL.

This clone has only one observation. The chain carries TRBV1 and TRBJ2-7; the table's D call TRBD2 went unverified against the DNA. TRBV1 is shown as a pseudogene. The CDR3 runs to 14 residues. The CDR3 DNA follows: TGCACCAGCAGCCCAGCGGGGGTCTCCTACGAGCAGTACTTC. Protein: CTSSPAGVSYEQYF.

The chain joins TRBV7-9 to TRBJ1-5; weak D call: TRBD1 (5 bases). V was clipped by 5 bases and J by 6 bases, with 14 bases between them. The CDR3 extends over 14 amino acids. Germline lookup yields CDR1 SEHNR and CDR2 FQNEAQ (reference sequence). CDR3 residues: CASSPGGPGQPQHF. The CDR3 coding sequence is TGTGCCAGCAGCCCCGGGGGTCCCGGTCAGCCCCAGCATTTT.

The chain combines TRBV19 with TRBJ1-6, with 7 bases identical to TRBD1. Trimming at V came to 5 bases and at J to 7 bases, leaving 8 bases not matched to a gene. The CDR3 covers 15 residues. Per germline, CDR1 LNHDA and CDR2 SQIVND (reference sequence). This CDR3 is CASSATQGRNSPLHF. The CDR3 region has the DNA TGTGCCAGTAGTGCTACACAGGGGAGGAATTCACCCCTCCACTTT.

A few counts support this clone. The gene calls are TRBV5-5 and TRBJ2-6, with D unresolved. Germline V gives CDR1 SGHKS, CDR2 YYEKEE (reference sequence). CDR3 length: 16 residues. Trimming took 0 bases from V and 0 from J, leaving 7 bases between them. The CDR3 coding sequence is TGTGCCAGCAGCTTGGAGACACACTCTGGGGCCAACGTCCTGACTTTC. Translating gives CASSLETHSGANVLTF.

Concerning this clone: The same CDR3 arises from other DNA sequences in this sample as well. The chain combines TRBV27 with TRBJ2-5, with 7 bases lining up with TRBD1. Germline trimming cut 1 base from V and 5 bases from J; bases unmatched to any gene: 7. CDR3 length: 15 amino acids. Germline V gives CDR1 MNHEY, CDR2 SMNVEV (reference sequence). The CDR3 spells CASSLLRGRWETQYF. The CDR3 region has the DNA TGTGCCAGCAGTTTATTGAGGGGGCGATGGGAGACCCAGTACTTC.